The clone carrying this TCR beta chain was found many times. Its target is not known. TCRdb re-called the 5' RACE reads through MiXCR, storing one row per CDR3 protein. The sample has more than 70,000 distinct CDR3 sequences, about 11% seen once. The sample belongs to a study of early T cells in non-severe SARS-CoV-2 infection. Study-level information: Unsorted whole blood bulk RNA was sequenced, with unpaired chains. Whole-study results and caveats: Missing private and CD4 specificities, VDJdb matching favored anti-spike CD8 responses.

The source of this sequence is an adult who was a healthcare worker with PCR-confirmed SARS-CoV-2 infection or an uninfected control (not recorded which). Sequenced here: whole blood, sampled at baseline.

This chain's CDR3 is CAISEDFRNQPQHF. CDR3 bases: TGTGCCATCAGTGAGGACTTTCGCAATCAGCCCCAGCATTTT. The rearrangement uses TRBV10-3 and TRBJ1-5; D gene uncertain. V was shortened by 2 bases and J by 2 bases, with 7 bases between the two germline ends. The CDR3 sequence is 14 residues long. The germline V gene has CDR1 ENHRY and CDR2 SYGVKD.